One and the same sample provided the 28 T cell receptor beta chains below, sequenced in a study of shared clonotypes between healthy human individuals. Assay: immunoSEQ multiplex PCR; the TCRdb copy retains only in-frame clones and omits some. In the table there are about 1 million clones, roughly 80% of which are singletons. Sequenced input: memory CD4+ T cells sorted from blood. Specified subset: CD45RA-negative fraction. Every receptor here comes from a man aged 18 to 29 in good health.

J is TRBJ2-7 and V is TRBV6-1, with 8 nucleotides matching TRBD2. Germline V gene lookup returns CDR1 MNHNS and CDR2 SASEGT. J gave up 5 bases and V 9 bases, and 9 bases lay outside the gene matches. The CDR3 length is 13 residues. The CDR3 protein is CASEAGGRDEQYF. The DNA of the CDR3 is TGTGCCAGTGAGGCGGGGGGCCGGGACGAGCAGTACTTC.

This clone appeared many times. The chain carries TRBV4-1 and TRBJ1-2, with 7 bases fitting TRBD1. In germline, CDR1 is MGHRA, CDR2 YSYEKL. V lost 0 bases, J lost 8 bases, and 9 bases stayed unmatched. The CDR3 has 15 amino acids. The CDR3 here is CASSQEGGGGGGYTF. CDR3 nucleotide sequence: TGCGCCAGCAGCCAAGAGGGAGGAGGGGGCGGCGGCTACACCTTC.

The chain combines TRBV28 with TRBJ2-5; TRBD2 agrees at 10 bases. The junction had 8 bases not matched to a gene; V was cut back by 1 base and J by 6 bases. The CDR3 contains 16 residues. Germline-derived CDR1 and CDR2 are MDHEN and SYDVKM. DNA of the CDR3: TGTGCCAGCAGTTTATCACTAGCGGGGTATACGAAGACCCAGTACTTC. Encoded protein: CASSLSLAGYTKTQYF.

The DNA for the CDR3 is TGTGCCAGCTTAGCCCCTACGCGGGGCACTGAGCAGTTCTTC. Translation: CASLAPTRGTEQFF. The chain recombines TRBV18 with TRBJ2-1; the D gene is possibly TRBD2 (6 bases). From germline, CDR1 is KGHSH and CDR2 LQKENI. This CDR3 spans 14 amino acids. V was clipped by 7 bases and J by 9 bases, with 19 bases between them. Variable domain in full (rest from reference TRBV18 and TRBJ2-1): NAGVMQNPRHLVRRRGQEARLRCSPMKGHSHVYWYRQLPEEGLKFMVYLQKENIIDESGMPKERFSAEFPKEGPSILRIQQVVRGDSAAYFCASLAPTRGTEQFFGPGTRLTVL.

This clone was found once. The chain recombines TRBV11-2 with TRBJ2-3, with a possible D match to TRBD2 (6 bases). CDR3 length: 15 residues. The V end lost 4 bases, the J end lost 0 bases, and 11 bases lay between the germline ends. Germline values: CDR1 SGHAT, CDR2 FQNNGV. CDR3 coding DNA: TGTGCCAGCAGCTCCGGGACTTATAGCACAGATACGCAGTATTTT. It translates to CASSSGTYSTDTQYF.

The genes are TRBV27 and TRBJ2-3; D remains unclear. Per germline, CDR1 MNHEY and CDR2 SMNVEV (reference sequence). Trimming left V 5 bases short and J 2 bases short, with 17 bases between. CDR3 length: 16 residues. DNA for the CDR3: TGTGCCAGCAGTCCCCACCCCGACAAAGACACAGATACGCAGTATTTT. It specifies CASSPHPDKDTDTQYF.

The gene calls are TRBV19 and TRBJ2-2; D uncertain. The CDR3 covers 16 residues. CDR1 LNHDA and CDR2 SQIVND come from the germline V gene (reference sequence). The germline V and J ends were trimmed by 1 base and 4 bases, with 13 bases remaining between them. DNA of the CDR3: TGTGCCAGTAGTATAGGGCAGATCCGTGGCACCGGGGAGCTGTTTTTT. Translation gives CASSIGQIRGTGELFF.

The chain has TRBV29-1 and TRBJ2-3; weak D call: TRBD1 (5 bases). Germline V gives CDR1 SQVTM, CDR2 ANQGSEA. This CDR3 is built from 13 residues. Trimming pared 3 bases from V and 4 bases from J, leaving 11 bases between. In nucleotides, the CDR3 is TGCAGCGTTGATTGGCAGGGTTCAGATACGCAGTATTTT. The encoded protein is CSVDWQGSDTQYF.

The V call is TRBV5-4, the J call TRBJ1-1; D possibly corresponds to TRBD1 (6 bases). Trimming took off 2 bases at V and 7 bases at J, with 12 bases between the two ends. Germline-derived CDR1 and CDR2 are SGHNT and YYREEE (reference sequence). The CDR3 length is 13 residues. The CDR3 DNA reads TGTGCCAGCAGCTTTCAGGGGACCAGTGAAGCTTTCTTT. Translation gives CASSFQGTSEAFF.

The chain recombines TRBV6-6 with TRBJ2-1; D not resolved. The CDR3 sequence is 12 residues long. Trimming took off 8 bases at V and 7 bases at J, with 12 bases between the two ends. The germline gives CDR1 MNHNY, CDR2 SVGAGI (reference sequence). CDR3: CASAVVGNEQFF. In nucleotides, the CDR3 is TGTGCCAGCGCCGTCGTTGGGAATGAGCAGTTCTTC.

This rearrangement joins TRBV6-1 to TRBJ1-3; tentatively, D is TRBD1 (6 bases). CDR1 is MNHNS, CDR2 SASEGT, per germline. The V end lost 2 bases, the J end lost 3 bases, and 11 bases lay between the germline ends. This CDR3 has 15 amino acids. The CDR3 bases are TGTGCCAGCAGTGAATGGGAGGGGGGTGGAAACACCATATATTTT. It is translated as CASSEWEGGGNTIYF.

In this sample, this clone turned up a few times. The chain recombines TRBV5-6 with TRBJ2-7; D is uncertain. Per germline, CDR1 SGHDT and CDR2 YYEEEE. V shed 2 bases and J shed 3 bases, with 12 bases lying between them. This CDR3 contains 14 residues. CDR3 DNA sequence: TGTGCCAGCAGCTTAAGTGGGCACTTCTACGAGCAGTACTTC. Translation gives CASSLSGHFYEQYF.

The chain has TRBV9 and TRBJ2-3; D gene unclear. The germline gives CDR1 SGDLS, CDR2 YYNGEE. The CDR3 sequence is 15 residues long. V lost 0 bases, J lost 1 base, and 9 bases lay in between. CDR3 in amino acids: CASSVAHMGTDTQYF. The DNA of the CDR3 is TGTGCCAGCAGCGTAGCCCACATGGGCACAGATACGCAGTATTTT.

This clone was seen a single time. The rearrangement joins TRBV4-1 to TRBJ2-7; 14 bases map to TRBD2. The length of the CDR3 is 18 residues. CDR1 is MGHRA, CDR2 YSYEKL, per germline. After removal of 2 bases from V and 3 bases from J, the junction contained 9 bases not matched to a gene. CDR3 sequence (DNA): TGCGCCAGCAGCCAACCCCCGGGGGGACTAGCGGGAGTCTACGAGCAGTACTTC. Amino acids: CASSQPPGGLAGVYEQYF.

V and J are TRBV7-2 and TRBJ1-5, with 10 bases that match TRBD1. Germline lookup yields CDR1 SGHTA and CDR2 FQGNSA. The J segment lost 6 bases and the V segment lost 5 bases, leaving 7 bases of the junction unmatched. This CDR3 is built from 15 residues. The CDR3 sequence is CASSPGQGLGQPQHF. The CDR3 region has the DNA TGTGCCAGCAGCCCGGGACAGGGGTTAGGTCAGCCCCAGCATTTT.

In DNA, the CDR3 is TGTGCCAGCAGCTTCGGACAGGCTAACTATGGCTACACCTTC. It specifies CASSFGQANYGYTF. This chain joins TRBV5-6 and TRBJ1-2; 7 bases are a match to TRBD1. The CDR3 has 14 amino acids. Germline-derived CDR1 and CDR2 are SGHDT and YYEEEE. J lost 0 bases, V lost 2 bases, and 1 base had no gene match.

The V call is TRBV18, the J call TRBJ2-3; TRBD1 matches at 7 bases. The germline CDR1 and CDR2 sequences are KGHSH and LQKENI. The CDR3 contains 15 residues. The V gene end was trimmed by 1 base and the J gene end by 4 bases; junction bases not matched to a gene: 5. Written as DNA, the CDR3 is TGTGCCAGCTCACCACTACAGGGGTCAGCAGATACGCAGTATTTT. This codes for CASSPLQGSADTQYF.

This clone was recorded only once. This sequence joins TRBV29-1 and TRBJ1-5, with D maybe TRBD1 (5 bases). V gave up 4 bases and J gave up 6 bases, with 16 bases separating them. Germline V gene data show CDR1 as SQVTM and CDR2 as ANQGSEA. This CDR3 region has 14 residues. CDR3 nucleotides: TGCAGCGTTGCTGGGGCAGCAGATGGTCAGCCCCAGCATTTT. It yields the protein CSVAGAADGQPQHF.

The sample holds one count of this clone. The rearrangement uses TRBV5-6 and TRBJ1-2; TRBD1 matches at 11 bases. V trimming: 3 bases; J trimming: 1 base; junction bases outside the gene matches: 8. Germline CDR1 is SGHDT and CDR2 is YYEEEE. The CDR3 loop spans 17 amino acids. CDR3 sequence: CASSSGTGGTNNYGYTF. CDR3 nucleotide sequence: TGTGCCAGCAGCTCAGGGACAGGGGGGACTAATAACTATGGCTACACCTTC.

The genes are TRBV5-1 and TRBJ2-7, with D unclear. The CDR3 runs 15 residues. CDR1 SGHRS and CDR2 YFSETQ come from the germline V gene. Trimming pared 0 bases from V and 6 bases from J, leaving 16 bases between. In DNA, the CDR3 is TGCGCCAGCAGCTTGGGGACGGTGGGGTCGGGCGAGCAGTACTTC. Translation gives CASSLGTVGSGEQYF.

The CDR3 region is CASRRLAGVLDTQYF. In DNA, the CDR3 is TGTGCCAGCAGAAGACTAGCGGGAGTTTTGGATACGCAGTATTTT. V and J are TRBV2 and TRBJ2-3; TRBD2 agrees at 12 bases. The CDR3 is made up of 15 amino acids. The J segment lost 6 bases and the V segment lost 6 bases, leaving 7 bases of the junction unmatched. Germline CDR1 SNHLY, CDR2 FYNNEI. The full variable domain, with the rest looked up from reference TRBV2 and TRBJ2-3, is EPEVTQTPSHQVTQMGQEVILRCVPISNHLYFYWYRQILGQKVEFLVSFYNNEISEKSEIFDDQFSVERPDGSNFTLKIRSTKLEDSAMYFCASRRLAGVLDTQYFGPGTRLTVL.

CDR3 sequence reads: CASSRGQGYEQYF. In nucleotides, the CDR3 is TGTGCCAGCAGCAGAGGACAGGGCTACGAGCAGTACTTC. J is TRBJ2-5 and V is TRBV5-4; TRBD1 matches 8 bases. The tail of the sequence fits TRBJ2-7 better, so the J call may be wrong. The germline V gene has CDR1 SGHNT and CDR2 YYREEE (reference sequence). The CDR3 is made up of 13 amino acids.

V gene TRBV6-6 combines with J gene TRBJ1-3, with D uncertain. Germline-derived CDR1 and CDR2 are MNHNY and SVGAGI (reference sequence). This CDR3 region has 15 residues. V lost 5 bases and J lost 0, with 11 bases in between. This CDR3 reads CASSRQVGSGNTIYF. CDR3 nucleotide sequence: TGTGCCAGCAGTCGTCAGGTTGGCTCTGGAAACACCATATATTTT.

The chain uses TRBV2 and TRBJ1-2; 7 bases agree with TRBD1. This CDR3 has 15 amino acids. Per the germline V gene, CDR1 is SNHLY and CDR2 is FYNNEI. V dropped 7 bases and J dropped 4; count of bases not matched to a gene: 12. CDR3 coding DNA: TGTGCCAGCACCCAAGACAGGGTATCGACCTATGGCTACACCTTC. It encodes CASTQDRVSTYGYTF.

The sample holds a few counts of this clone. This rearrangement joins TRBV7-9 to TRBJ1-6, with D tentatively TRBD1 (5 bases). Germline assignment: CDR1 SEHNR and CDR2 FQNEAQ (reference sequence). The CDR3 totals 14 residues. V lost 8 bases to trimming and J lost 7 bases, with 15 bases between them. The CDR3 nucleotides read TGTGCCAGCTGCCCAGGGACGGACAATTCACCCCTCCACTTT. It is translated as CASCPGTDNSPLHF. Variable domain in full (rest from reference TRBV7-9 and TRBJ1-6): DTGVSQNPRHKITKRGQNVTFRCDPISEHNRLYWYRQTLGQGPEFLTYFQNEAQLEKSRLLSDRFSAERPKGSFSTLEIQRTEQGDSAMYLCASCPGTDNSPLHFGNGTRLTVT.

The chain couples TRBV9 to TRBJ2-5; 8 bases map to TRBD2. The ends lost 0 bases at V and 4 bases at J; junction bases unmatched: 14. Germline CDR1 reads SGDLS; CDR2 reads YYNGEE. This CDR3 comprises 18 residues. The CDR3 sequence is CASSVALTTGGGGETQYF. CDR3 coding DNA: TGTGCCAGCAGCGTAGCCCTTACAACGGGAGGGGGAGGAGAGACCCAGTACTTC.

The V gene is TRBV27, the J gene TRBJ2-3; no reliable D call. V gave up 5 bases and J gave up 1 base, with 4 bases separating them. The V gene's germline CDR1 is MNHEY and CDR2 SMNVEV (reference sequence). This CDR3 spans 12 amino acids. CDR3 in DNA: TGTGCCAGCAGTAGGGGCACAGATACGCAGTATTTT. Encoded protein: CASSRGTDTQYF.

In regard to this clone: Mismatch with germline at one junction end may stem from a read error. The gene calls are TRBV6-1 and TRBJ1-2; D is uncertain. Germline values: CDR1 MNHNS, CDR2 SASEGT. CDR3 length equals 14 residues. The CDR3 nucleotides read TGTGCCAGCAGGGAAGCGATCGGGCCTTATGGCTACACCTTC. Protein: CASREAIGPYGYTF.